Below, 21 T cell receptor beta chains from the same sample are listed, as sequenced in a study of shared clonotypes between healthy human individuals. TCRdb keeps only in-frame clones here, not all; method: immunoSEQ multiplex PCR. The data contain under 850,000 clones, just under 75% of them singletons. Sequenced sample: memory CD4+ T cells sorted from blood. Regarding subset: CD45RA-negative fraction. The receptors derive from a woman aged 25 to 39 in good health.

This clone was observed a single time. The CDR3 nucleotides are TGTGCCAGCAGTTTAGACGGCGATGAGCAGTTCTTC. This codes for CASSLDGDEQFF. The V and J genes are TRBV2 and TRBJ2-1; no firm D call. V was shortened by 5 bases and J by 8 bases, with 10 bases between the two germline ends. There are 12 residues in the CDR3. CDR1 and CDR2 from the germline V gene are SNHLY and FYNNEI.

The chain recombines TRBV2 with TRBJ1-4; possibly TRBD1 for D (6 bases). Germline V gene sequence: CDR1 SNHLY, CDR2 FYNNEI. CDR3 length: 13 residues. Trimming took 4 bases from V and 8 from J, leaving 11 bases between them. The CDR3 is CASSGGGREKLFF. DNA for the CDR3: TGTGCCAGCAGTGGAGGGGGGCGAGAAAAACTGTTTTTT.

The chain links TRBV29-1 to TRBJ2-3, with TRBD2 matching over 9 bases. V dropped 6 bases and J dropped 0; count of bases not matched to a gene: 7. CDR3 length equals 15 residues. The germline CDR1 and CDR2 sequences are SQVTM and ANQGSEA. CDR3 region: CSVAASGDSTDTQYF. CDR3 sequence (DNA): TGCAGCGTGGCAGCTAGCGGGGATAGCACAGATACGCAGTATTTT.

V usage is TRBV6-5 and J usage is TRBJ2-7; D perhaps matches TRBD2 (6 bases). Germline CDR1 is MNHEY and CDR2 is SVGAGI. This CDR3 has 15 amino acids. Between the trimmed V and J ends, which lost 0 bases and 3 bases, there was a span of 12 bases. The CDR3 spells CASSYSRDANYEQYF. The CDR3 DNA is TGTGCCAGCAGTTACTCGCGGGACGCCAACTACGAGCAGTACTTC.

The chain is built from TRBV19 and TRBJ1-1, with TRBD1 matching over 7 bases. Germline CDR1 is LNHDA and CDR2 is SQIVND (reference sequence). CDR3 length: 13 residues. Losses at the gene ends were 9 bases for V and 1 base for J; bases not matched to a gene: 5. The DNA for the CDR3 is TGTGCCAGCCGCGGACAGGCGAACACTGAAGCTTTCTTT. As protein: CASRGQANTEAFF. Variable domain in full (rest from reference TRBV19 and TRBJ1-1): DGGITQSPKYLFRKEGQNVTLSCEQNLNHDAMYWYRQDPGQGLRLIYYSQIVNDFQKGDIAEGYSVSREKKESFPLTVTSAQKNPTAFYLCASRGQANTEAFFGQGTRLTVV.

This sequence joins TRBV5-1 and TRBJ2-3, with D perhaps given as TRBD1 or TRBD2 (5 bases each). With 4 bases removed from V and 1 base from J, the gap between germline ends came to 13 bases. CDR1 is SGHRS, CDR2 YFSETQ, per germline. CDR3 size: 15 residues. The CDR3 DNA sequence: TGCGCCAGCAGCGAGGGGCTGGATGGCACAGATACGCAGTATTTT. It codes for CASSEGLDGTDTQYF.

The chain employs TRBV28 and TRBJ2-3, with TRBD1 identical over 12 bases. Looked up from germline, CDR1 is MDHEN and CDR2 is SYDVKM. The CDR3 length is 16 residues. J was trimmed by 5 bases and V by 2 bases; bases with no gene match: 5. The CDR3 nucleotides are TGTGCCAGCAGTTTACTGGGACAGGGGGCCCGAGATACGCAGTATTTT. It is translated as CASSLLGQGARDTQYF.

The chain couples TRBV19 to TRBJ1-5, with a possible D match to TRBD1 (5 bases). Germline assignment: CDR1 LNHDA and CDR2 SQIVND (reference sequence). V was clipped by 6 bases and J by 10 bases, with 16 bases between them. The CDR3 length is 13 residues. The chain's CDR3 is CASRGDRFIPQHF. DNA for the CDR3: TGTGCCAGTAGGGGGGACCGTTTCATCCCCCAGCATTTT.

This rearrangement joins TRBV2 to TRBJ2-1, with TRBD1 matching over 7 bases. This CDR3 spans 14 amino acids. V was clipped by 7 bases and J by 1 base; unmatched bases: 4. Germline assignment: CDR1 SNHLY and CDR2 FYNNEI. CDR3 nucleotide sequence: TGTGCCAGCAACGACAGGGTGTCCTACAATGAGCAGTTCTTC. This sequence encodes CASNDRVSYNEQFF.

Turning to this clone: Other DNA sequences within the sample encode an identical CDR3. The chain is built from TRBV5-1 and TRBJ2-1; D not certain. This CDR3 contains 14 residues. Trimming stripped 1 base from V and 1 base from J, with 6 bases between. The germline gives CDR1 SGHRS, CDR2 YFSETQ. As DNA, the CDR3 is TGCGCCAGCAGCTTGTCCAGTTCCTACAATGAGCAGTTCTTC. Its translation is CASSLSSSYNEQFF.

This clone was recorded only once. The chain uses TRBV28 and TRBJ1-1; D unresolved. The germline V and J ends were trimmed by 1 base and 3 bases, with 6 bases remaining between them. Germline loops: CDR1 MDHEN, CDR2 SYDVKM. CDR3 length: 13 amino acids. CDR3 DNA sequence: TGTGCCAGCAGTTTATATGGGGACACTGAAGCTTTCTTT. Amino acids: CASSLYGDTEAFF.

The chain carries TRBV7-9 and TRBJ2-7; D is unresolved. This CDR3 is 15 amino acids long. V lost 3 bases to trimming and J lost 2 bases, with 14 bases between them. CDR1 SEHNR and CDR2 FQNEAQ come from the germline V gene (reference sequence). The CDR3 spells CASSFSVSRAYEQYF. The CDR3 DNA reads TGTGCCAGCAGCTTTTCAGTTTCCCGGGCCTACGAGCAGTACTTC.

The chain has TRBV4-2 and TRBJ1-2; D perhaps matches TRBD1 (5 bases). The germline gives CDR1 LGHNA, CDR2 YNFKEQ. The V gene lost 0 bases and the J gene lost 6 bases, with 8 bases spanning the gap. The CDR3 sequence is 13 residues long. In nucleotides, the CDR3 is TGTGCCAGCAGCCAAGACAGGGTCCATGGCTACACCTTC. It translates to CASSQDRVHGYTF.

This clone was seen a few times. The gene calls are TRBV18 and TRBJ2-7; maybe TRBD1 (6 bases). The CDR3 totals 13 residues. V gave up 5 bases and J gave up 4 bases, with 12 bases separating them. Germline lookup yields CDR1 KGHSH and CDR2 LQKENI. CDR3 in amino acids: CASSAGQSYEQYF. CDR3 nucleotide sequence: TGTGCCAGCTCAGCAGGACAGTCGTACGAGCAGTACTTC.

This chain uses TRBV28 with TRBJ2-1, with 7 bases aligning to TRBD2. Trimming took 2 bases from V and 2 from J; bases not matched to a gene: 3. Germline CDR1 reads MDHEN; CDR2 reads SYDVKM. The CDR3 has 15 residues. The CDR3 is CASSLPSGTYNEQFF. CDR3 bases: TGTGCCAGCAGTTTACCTAGCGGTACCTACAATGAGCAGTTCTTC.

The rearrangement joins TRBV19 to TRBJ1-5, with D maybe TRBD1 (5 bases). CDR3 length: 16 residues. Trimming left V 5 bases short and J 4 bases short, with 18 bases between. In germline, CDR1 is LNHDA, CDR2 SQIVND (reference sequence). CDR3 region: CASSAGVGQGNQPQHF. CDR3 in DNA: TGTGCCAGTAGTGCAGGCGTGGGGCAGGGTAATCAGCCCCAGCATTTT. The full variable domain, its missing parts supplied by reference TRBV19 and TRBJ1-5, is DGGITQSPKYLFRKEGQNVTLSCEQNLNHDAMYWYRQDPGQGLRLIYYSQIVNDFQKGDIAEGYSVSREKKESFPLTVTSAQKNPTAFYLCASSAGVGQGNQPQHFGDGTRLSIL.

The chain is built from TRBV7-3 and TRBJ1-5; perhaps TRBD1 as D (5 bases). The CDR3 runs 16 residues. V was cut by 2 bases and J by 4 bases, with 15 bases left in between. Per the germline V gene, CDR1 is SGHTA and CDR2 is FQGTGA. CDR3 coding DNA: TGTGCCAGCAGCTTAGGAGTAGGGACGGGAAATCAGCCCCAGCATTTT. Translating gives CASSLGVGTGNQPQHF.

V usage is TRBV20-1 and J usage is TRBJ2-3; D gene uncertain. Germline V gene lookup returns CDR1 DFQATT and CDR2 SNEGSKA (reference sequence). This CDR3 has 10 residues. V lost 5 bases to trimming and J lost 8 bases, with 8 bases between them. The CDR3 DNA sequence: TGCAGTGCTGCGCTTGGTACGCAGTATTTT. Translation gives CSAALGTQYF.

V is TRBV25-1 and J is TRBJ2-7; D not resolved. The CDR3 is made up of 13 amino acids. Germline loops: CDR1 MGHDK, CDR2 SYGVNS. Trimming removed 5 bases from V and 4 bases from J, with 12 bases in between. CDR3 nucleotides: TGTGCCAGCAGTCCCTCGGACGGATACGAGCAGTACTTC. Encoded protein: CASSPSDGYEQYF.

This chain joins TRBV28 and TRBJ1-2; the D is unclear. The V gene lost 5 bases and the J gene lost 6 bases, with 13 bases spanning the gap. This CDR3 comprises 13 residues. Germline V gene data show CDR1 as MDHEN and CDR2 as SYDVKM. Here the CDR3 reads CASSNPHRDGYTF. CDR3 in DNA: TGTGCCAGCAGTAACCCTCACAGAGATGGCTACACCTTC.

Many counts were recorded for this clone. The same CDR3 also results from other DNA sequences found in this sample. The genes are TRBV7-3 and TRBJ2-1; TRBD1 aligns across 10 bases. The CDR3 is 15 amino acids. V dropped 5 bases and J dropped 1; count of bases not matched to a gene: 2. Germline V lookup: CDR1 SGHTA, CDR2 FQGTGA. For the CDR3, the DNA is TGTGCCAGCAGCCTGGACAGGGGGTCCTACAATGAGCAGTTCTTC. It encodes CASSLDRGSYNEQFF.